What follows are 12 T cell receptor beta chains derived from one specimen sequenced in a study of blood T cell repertoires in COVID-19. Method: immunoSEQ multiplex PCR; TCRdb's copy keeps in-frame clones and lacks some. The table has 160,000 or so clones, 70% to 90% seen once; the top ten hold 11%. Sequences were obtained from peripheral blood. These TCRs come from a human donor in a cohort sampled during active COVID-19.

This chain uses TRBV5-4 with TRBJ2-5; the match to TRBD2 covers 14 bases. Germline V gene sequence: CDR1 SGHNT, CDR2 YYREEE (reference sequence). J gave up 5 bases and V 0 bases, and 9 bases lay outside the gene matches. The CDR3 is made up of 18 amino acids. In DNA form, the CDR3 reads TGTGCCAGCAGCTTGGGACTAGCGGGAGGGCCCTCTGAGGAGACCCAGTACTTC. Translation: CASSLGLAGGPSEETQYF.

This clone came up once. The rearrangement links TRBV15 to TRBJ2-3; 10 bases map to TRBD2. This CDR3 comprises 15 residues. V shed 4 bases, J shed 3 bases, and the junction held 4 bases outside the gene matches. In germline, CDR1 is LNHNV, CDR2 YYDKDF (reference sequence). This chain's CDR3 is CATSNSLAGTDTQYF. The CDR3 DNA reads TGTGCCACCAGCAATTCACTAGCGGGGACAGATACGCAGTATTTT.

The genes are TRBV3-1 (or the pseudogene TRBV3-2) and TRBJ2-7, with 8 bases lining up with TRBD1. This CDR3 has 14 amino acids. The V segment lost 1 base and the J segment 2 bases; nucleotides outside the gene matches: 1. From germline, CDR1 is LGHDT and CDR2 YNNKEL (reference sequence). The CDR3 region has the DNA TGTGCCAGCAGCCAAGGGACAGGGACCTACGAGCAGTACTTC. Translation: CASSQGTGTYEQYF.

V usage is TRBV29-1 and J usage is TRBJ2-3; 12 positions match TRBD2. Germline loops: CDR1 SQVTM, CDR2 ANQGSEA. The CDR3 consists of 16 residues. Trimming removed 0 bases from V and 5 bases from J; junction bases left unmatched: 6. The CDR3 DNA sequence: TGCAGCGTTGAAGATCTAGCGGGAGGGCTCGGAGATACGCAGTATTTT. This translates into CSVEDLAGGLGDTQYF.

The chain carries TRBV14 and TRBJ2-7; 9 bases line up with TRBD1. Germline-derived CDR1 and CDR2 are SGHDN and FVKESK. V lost 1 base and J lost 6; bases outside the gene matches: 7. CDR3 size: 15 residues. Here the CDR3 reads CASSQGNRGLGEQYF. The CDR3 DNA is TGTGCCAGCAGCCAAGGAAACAGGGGGCTGGGCGAGCAGTACTTC.

V is TRBV7-8 and J is TRBJ1-5, with D possibly being TRBD1 (6 bases). There are 14 residues in the CDR3. Trimming took off 6 bases at V and 2 bases at J, with 11 bases between the two ends. CDR1 is SGHVS, CDR2 FQNEAQ, per germline. CDR3: CASRGDTGNQPQHF. CDR3 nucleotides: TGTGCCAGCAGAGGGGACACCGGCAATCAGCCCCAGCATTTT.

V gene TRBV11-2 combines with J gene TRBJ2-3; D possibly corresponds to TRBD2 (5 bases). The CDR3 is 14 residues long. Germline V gene lookup returns CDR1 SGHAT and CDR2 FQNNGV. Deletions cut 1 base from V and 2 bases from J, with 7 bases between. The CDR3: CASSLGTYTDTQYF. The CDR3 DNA sequence: TGTGCCAGCAGCTTAGGGACTTACACAGATACGCAGTATTTT.

The chain carries TRBV20-1 and TRBJ1-4; TRBD1 agrees at 9 bases. The CDR3 runs 16 residues. After removal of 3 bases from V and 8 bases from J, the junction contained 13 bases not matched to a gene. Germline assignment: CDR1 DFQATT and CDR2 SNEGSKA (reference sequence). The CDR3 DNA reads as TGCAGTGCTAGTCTCCCCGCCGGACAGGGGTACGAAAAACTGTTTTTT. Its protein is CSASLPAGQGYEKLFF.

The chain has TRBV10-2 and TRBJ2-5; the D gene is possibly TRBD2 (5 bases). In germline, CDR1 is WSHSY, CDR2 SAAADI. V lost 8 bases, J lost 4 bases, and 23 bases lay in between. The CDR3 is made up of 16 amino acids. In nucleotides, the CDR3 is TGCGCCAGCGCATTCGACGGTCCCTCCGCGGGAGAGACCCAGTACTTC. It encodes CASAFDGPSAGETQYF.

The V call is TRBV9, the J call TRBJ2-1, with a tentative D call TRBD2 (6 bases). The length of the CDR3 is 14 residues. The ends were cut back, 2 bases at V and 4 bases at J, with 10 bases in the middle. The V gene's germline CDR1 is SGDLS and CDR2 YYNGEE. The CDR3 region has the DNA TGTGCCAGCAGCGTGGGGGGTCCTTACAATGAGCAGTTCTTC. Protein sequence: CASSVGGPYNEQFF.

The V gene is TRBV10-3, the J gene TRBJ1-2, with 7 bases identical to TRBD1. The CDR3 is made up of 14 amino acids. CDR1 is ENHRY, CDR2 SYGVKD, per germline. The V and J ends lost 9 bases and 3 bases, in that order; junction bases with no gene match: 10. CDR3 sequence reads: CAIQPIQGDYGYTF. The CDR3 region has the DNA TGTGCCATTCAGCCGATTCAGGGGGACTATGGCTACACCTTC.

There are a few counts of this clone. This chain connects TRBV21-1 to TRBJ1-5; TRBD1, the table's D call, was not compared with the DNA. TRBV21-1 is classified as a pseudogene. The CDR3 spans 15 residues. CDR3 loop: CASITQGSRNQPQHF. CDR3 sequence (DNA): TGTGCCAGCATCACTCAGGGTAGTCGGAATCAGCCCCAGCATTTT.